These T cell receptor beta chains were read from a single sample in a study of T-cell reconstitution after alpha-beta-depleted transplantation in children. TCRdb used MiXCR to reprocess the PCR reads, holding one entry per CDR3 protein. This table has about 900,000 distinct CDR3 sequences, roughly 31% appearing once. Source: PBMCs, mostly from graft donor cells, taken 360 days after TCRalphabeta/CD19-depleted stem cell transplant. All receptors come from a boy under two years old who had a stem cell transplant for SCID, so the T cells may come from the graft donor. The conserved cysteine and the conserved F or W are not part of the CDR3 here.

j_call: TRBJ2-7; v_call: TRBV10-3; cdr3_aa: ATLRQGNSYEQY
j_call: TRBJ2-7; v_call: TRBV20-1; cdr3_aa: SAGRGTSGGTAYEQY
j_call: TRBJ2-5; v_call: TRBV7-8; cdr3_aa: ASSLVVAGTREETQY
j_call: TRBJ2-2; v_call: TRBV5-1; cdr3_aa: ASSLINTGELF
j_call: TRBJ2-7; v_call: TRBV12-3/TRBV12-4; cdr3_aa: ASSTRLSYEQY
j_call: TRBJ2-7; v_call: TRBV7-9; cdr3_aa: ATESPGTASYEQY
j_call: TRBJ2-2; v_call: TRBV27; cdr3_aa: ASSLVGAPTGELF
j_call: TRBJ1-2; v_call: TRBV3-1; cdr3_aa: ASSQRDIYGYT
j_call: TRBJ2-1; v_call: TRBV28; cdr3_aa: ASSWTSSYNEQF
j_call: TRBJ1-5; v_call: TRBV3-1; cdr3_aa: ASSQKGRSNQPQH
j_call: TRBJ2-2; v_call: TRBV28; cdr3_aa: ASGWSSNTGELF
j_call: TRBJ1-3; v_call: TRBV6-5; cdr3_aa: ASSYRRAGNTIY
j_call: TRBJ2-7; v_call: TRBV10-3; cdr3_aa: ATNRDRGYEQY
j_call: TRBJ2-6; v_call: TRBV9; cdr3_aa: ASSPRQGTEAGANVLT
j_call: TRBJ2-1; v_call: TRBV5-1; cdr3_aa: ASSLGSGYNEQF
j_call: TRBJ1-3; v_call: TRBV12-3/TRBV12-4; cdr3_aa: ASSPGGRSGNTIY
j_call: TRBJ2-7; v_call: TRBV27; cdr3_aa: ASMGLDKGGEQY
j_call: TRBJ1-2; v_call: TRBV18; cdr3_aa: ASSQTDPNYGYT